The T cell receptor beta chain under discussion was sequenced for a study of identical twins. Study-level results: Among beta out-of-frame sequences, excess sharing between twins appeared weaker. Modeled out-of-frame TCR alpha sharing in monozygotic twins fell below observed levels.

Trimming took 0 bases from V and 8 from J; bases not matched to a gene: 4. CDR1 SGHRS and CDR2 YFSETQ come from the germline V gene. CDR3 length: 13 residues. In every case, the donor was a healthy Caucasian. TCRdb reprocessed the 5' RACE reads via MiXCR and lists one record per CDR3 protein. The sample includes about 160,000 distinct CDR3 sequences, under 4.5% seen only once; the top ten take 8.1%. This clonotype was seen repeatedly, ten times or more. Antigen specificity is unknown. The sequencing input was memory T cells sorted from blood. The sequence came from a man aged 18 to 30 in good health. The rearrangement links TRBV5-1 to TRBJ1-2; TRBD1 matches 7 bases. The CDR3 nucleotides are TGCGCCAGCAGCTTGGGTCAGGGGGACGGCTACACCTTC. Its translation is CASSLGQGDGYTF.